This T cell receptor beta chain comes out of a study of sequential checkpoint blockade in melanoma. Study context: First-line arms were nivolumab then ipilimumab, or the reverse, randomized 1:1. Each arm's sequence ended with maintenance nivolumab.

Treatment denoted: randomized to nivolumab then ipilimumab (arm A) or the reverse (arm B). Sorted cells were live CD3+CD8+, lacking CD19 and CD56, from PBMCs. Clones were read by immunoSEQ multiplex PCR, and TCRdb kept only the in-frame ones, dropping some. Of some 20,000 clones listed, approximately 80% are singletons. The CDR3 has 17 amino acids. Per germline, CDR1 LGHNA and CDR2 YNFKEQ. Trimming took off 4 bases at V and 7 bases at J, with 22 bases between the two ends. The chain carries TRBV4-2 and TRBJ2-2, with D maybe TRBD1 (6 bases). The sequencing here drew on CD8+ T cells sorted from blood (inferred from file names), taken from a patient given nivolumab and ipilimumab in sequence. This TCR was recovered from a human donor with melanoma. The CDR3 DNA is TGTGCCAGCAGCCTCCAAGGACCGGACAGTGGGAACGGGGAGCTGTTTTTT. Its translation is CASSLQGPDSGNGELFF.